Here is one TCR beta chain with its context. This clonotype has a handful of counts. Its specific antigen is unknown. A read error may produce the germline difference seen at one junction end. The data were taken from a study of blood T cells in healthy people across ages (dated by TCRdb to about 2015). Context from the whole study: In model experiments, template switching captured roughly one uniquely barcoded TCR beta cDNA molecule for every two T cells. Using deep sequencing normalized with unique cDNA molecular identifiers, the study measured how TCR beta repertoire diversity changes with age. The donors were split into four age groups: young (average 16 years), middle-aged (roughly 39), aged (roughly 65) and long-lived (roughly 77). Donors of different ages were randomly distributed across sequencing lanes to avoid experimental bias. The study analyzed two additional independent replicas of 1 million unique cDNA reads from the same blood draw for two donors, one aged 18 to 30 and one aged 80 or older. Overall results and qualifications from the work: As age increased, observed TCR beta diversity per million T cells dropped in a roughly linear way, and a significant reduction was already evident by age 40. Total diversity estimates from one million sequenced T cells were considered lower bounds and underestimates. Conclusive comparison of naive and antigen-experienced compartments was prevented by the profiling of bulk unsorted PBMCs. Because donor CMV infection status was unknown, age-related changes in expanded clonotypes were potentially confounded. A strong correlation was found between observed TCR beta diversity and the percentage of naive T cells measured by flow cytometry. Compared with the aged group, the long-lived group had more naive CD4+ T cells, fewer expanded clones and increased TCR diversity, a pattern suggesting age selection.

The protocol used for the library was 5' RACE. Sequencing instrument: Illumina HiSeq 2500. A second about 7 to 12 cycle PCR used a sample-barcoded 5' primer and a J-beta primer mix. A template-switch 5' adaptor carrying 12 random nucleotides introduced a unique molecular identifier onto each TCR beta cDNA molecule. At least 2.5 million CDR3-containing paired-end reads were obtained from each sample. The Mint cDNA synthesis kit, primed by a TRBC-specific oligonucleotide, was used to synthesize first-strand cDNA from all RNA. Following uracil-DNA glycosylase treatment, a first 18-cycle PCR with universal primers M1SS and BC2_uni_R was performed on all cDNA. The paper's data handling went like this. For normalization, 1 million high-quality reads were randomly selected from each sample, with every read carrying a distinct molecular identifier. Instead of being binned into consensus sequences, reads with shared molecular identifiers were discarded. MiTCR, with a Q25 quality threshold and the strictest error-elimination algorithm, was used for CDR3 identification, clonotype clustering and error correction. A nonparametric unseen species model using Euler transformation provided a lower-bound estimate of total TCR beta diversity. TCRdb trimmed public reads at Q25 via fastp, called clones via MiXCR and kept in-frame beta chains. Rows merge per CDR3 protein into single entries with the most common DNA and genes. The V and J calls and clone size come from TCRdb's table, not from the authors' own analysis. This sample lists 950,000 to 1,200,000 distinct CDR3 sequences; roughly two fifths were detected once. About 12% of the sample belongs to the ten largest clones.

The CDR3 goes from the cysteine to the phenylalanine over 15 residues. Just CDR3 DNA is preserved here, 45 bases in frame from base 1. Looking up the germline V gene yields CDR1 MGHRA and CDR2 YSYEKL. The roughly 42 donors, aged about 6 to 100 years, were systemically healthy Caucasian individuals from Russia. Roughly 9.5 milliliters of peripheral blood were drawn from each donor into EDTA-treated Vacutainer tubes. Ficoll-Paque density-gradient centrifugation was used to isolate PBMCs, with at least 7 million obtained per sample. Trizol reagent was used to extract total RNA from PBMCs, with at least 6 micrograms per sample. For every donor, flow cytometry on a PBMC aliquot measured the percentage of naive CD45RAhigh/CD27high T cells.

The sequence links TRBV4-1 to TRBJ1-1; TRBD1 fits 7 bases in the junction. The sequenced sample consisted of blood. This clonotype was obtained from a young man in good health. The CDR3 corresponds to CASSQGRDRNTEAFF. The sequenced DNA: TGTGCCAGCAGCCAAGGGAGGGACAGGAACACTGAAGCTTTCTTT.